A single T cell receptor beta chain is shown here with its context. Its antigen target is currently unknown. It has no much larger one-base neighbor in the sample; base qualities were not kept. The sample comes from a study of T cells in Graves' hyperthyroidism and ophthalmopathy (dated by TCRdb to the late 2010s). In the study overall: Peripheral blood samples were taken at the time of initial diagnosis, prior to any treatment. TCR V-J signatures able to tell the groups apart were searched for in a discovery cohort of 90 to 100 patients, of whom more than 40 had Graves' ophthalmopathy and about 60 had stable Graves' hyperthyroidism. An independent validation cohort of about 19 hyperthyroidism patients and approximately 15 patients who later progressed to ophthalmopathy tested prospective prediction of ophthalmopathy. The 85 to 100 discovery patients were randomly split 7:3 into training and test sets. Thyroid tissue and blood T-cell repertoires from about six Graves' hyperthyroidism patients were also compared in the study. Once sampling was done, hyperthyroidism patients were given methimazole at a starting dose of 30 mg daily, whereas ophthalmopathy patients were given high-dose intravenous methylprednisolone. The paper reports TCR Vbeta CDR3 sequencing of 130 to 150 peripheral blood samples: around 41 ophthalmopathy, fewer than 80 hyperthyroidism and around 17 progressor patients.

The TCR beta CDR3 regions were amplified from the RNA transcripts. The first round of RT-PCR for the TCR CDR3 was performed with the HTBI primer set and the Qiagen OneStep RT-PCR kit. Libraries were constructed in a second round of multiplex PCR, after which size selection and purification were carried out. Libraries were sequenced paired-end with 100 bp reads on an Illumina HiSeq2000. The original methods were these. SOAPnuke was used to process the raw data, with reads discarded if the reads contained adapters or uncalled bases, had a mean Phred below 15, or lacked an exact constant-primer or identifier match. COPE v1.2.5 was used to merge high-quality paired reads, and clonotypes were defined as unique nucleotide sequences. Clonotypes were aligned to IMGT TRBV, TRBD and TRBJ reference segments using MiTCR v1.1. Only V-J combinations with frequency above 0.0001, covering about 99% of repertoires, were analysed. The TCS score was defined as the ratio of F50 (clonal expansion) to E x V (chaos), calculated using BLOSUM62-based TCRdist between CDR3 peptides within each V-J. Welch's t-statistics and random forest reduced fewer than 600 V-J features to 13, which were used in a naive Bayes classifier (R e1071). Using fastp trimming at Q25 and MiXCR clonotype assembly, TCRdb reanalyzed the public sequencing data and kept in-frame beta chains. Each entry is one CDR3 protein sequence, shown with its most common DNA and genes. V and J calls and clone size were set by TCRdb, not the authors. For this sample there are about 600,000 distinct CDR3 sequences; approximately 15% appear just once. The ten top clones hold around 7% of the sample.

The research as a whole found: Sample size was not statistically predetermined, and blinding of investigators to group allocation was not performed. In validation, the model predicted progression to ophthalmopathy with roughly 70% sensitivity and approximately 72% specificity, a median of 6.5 months before onset. A model built on a 13 V-J signature distinguished ophthalmopathy from stable hyperthyroidism, reaching around 87% sensitivity and about 81% specificity in cross-validation and 80%/75% in testing. Most expanded thyroid clonotypes (frequency above 0.001) were also found in blood, which suggests that blood repertoires may mirror thyroid immune responses.

The CDR1 and CDR2 encoded by the germline V gene are ENHRY and SYGVKD. Its CDR3 holds 13 amino acids, cysteine through phenylalanine. Only the CDR3 part of the read is kept: 39 bases, read in frame from the first base. Trimming leaves V shorter by 8 bases and J shorter by 4 bases, with the junction holding 6 bases beyond the gene matches. Ophthalmopathy patients had moderately to severely active disease, Clinical Activity Score of at least 3, NOSPECS grade of at least 4, and duration under 3 months. Patients with uncontrolled infections, other autoimmune diseases, pregnancy or lactation were excluded. Diagnoses relied on clinical symptoms, serum thyroxine and TRAb, thyroid ultrasound and orbital computed tomography. PBMCs were isolated from 10 ml of fresh peripheral blood by Ficoll-Paque density gradient centrifugation. Total RNA was extracted using Trizol reagent, and RNA quality was assessed on an Agilent 2100 Bioanalyzer.

The sequenced material came from blood. Recombination joined TRBV10-3 with TRBJ2-7; TRBD2 lines up with 9 middle nucleotides. The TCR comes from a woman younger than 35 with Graves' ophthalmopathy. The DNA sequence follows: TGTGCCATCCAGCGGGAGGATCTGTACGAGCAGTACTTC. Translated, this is CAIQREDLYEQYF.